This TCR beta chain comes out of a study of PD-1 blockade in classical Hodgkin lymphoma. The wider study: Nivolumab was administered to patients intravenously at 3 mg/kg every 2 weeks.

Remarks on this clone: The antigen is undetermined.

Brentuximab vedotin exposure varied among the patients, all of whom had relapsed after autologous stem cell transplantation. Study outcomes and limitations: Diversity similar to that of newly diagnosed patients was seen at baseline in complete responders. In newly diagnosed patients, baseline TCR diversity was reportedly below that of healthy donors.

The data were produced by immunoSEQ multiplex PCR, yet TCRdb's version contains in-frame clones alone and is incomplete. The sample has about 36,000 clones, around 63% seen once; the top ten hold roughly an eighth. The material sequenced was peripheral blood mononuclear cells (PBMCs), taken before the second cycle of nivolumab. The sequence came from a human donor with classical Hodgkin lymphoma.

The CDR3 loop reads CASTQGGRETQYF. The DNA for the CDR3 is TGTGCCAGCACTCAGGGGGGGCGGGAGACCCAGTACTTC. The chain uses TRBV6-1 and TRBJ2-5; D may correspond to TRBD1 or TRBD2 (7 bases each). Trimming removed 7 bases at V and 5 bases at J, with 14 bases between. Germline V gives CDR1 MNHNS, CDR2 SASEGT. This CDR3 has 13 residues.